One and the same sample provided the 7 T cell receptor beta chains below, sequenced in a study of shared clonotypes between healthy human individuals. Profiled with immunoSEQ multiplex PCR; TCRdb holds only in-frame clones, not every one. The sample carries approximately 640,000 clones, approximately 79% recorded once. Sequencing input: memory CD4+ T cells sorted from blood. Subset denoted: CD45RA-negative fraction. The receptors shown here come from a woman under 40 in good health.

V and J are TRBV27 and TRBJ1-4; 7 positions agree with TRBD1. V dropped 6 bases and J dropped 4; count of bases not matched to a gene: 5. The CDR3 has 14 amino acids. From germline, CDR1 is MNHEY and CDR2 SMNVEV (reference sequence). DNA for the CDR3: TGTGCCAGCAGCCGGCGGGACAGTAATGAAAAACTGTTTTTT. Translation gives CASSRRDSNEKLFF.

With regard to this clone: The same CDR3 arises from other DNA sequences in this sample as well. The CDR3 nucleotides are TGTGCCAGCAGTCACAGACAGGGTGGCTATGGCTACACCTTC. Translating gives CASSHRQGGYGYTF. The chain uses TRBV27 and TRBJ1-2, with TRBD1 identical over 7 bases. The CDR3 extends over 14 amino acids. After removal of 5 bases from V and 4 bases from J, the junction contained 7 bases not matched to a gene. Germline V gene lookup returns CDR1 MNHEY and CDR2 SMNVEV (reference sequence).

About this clone itself: The junction departs from the called germline gene at one end, perhaps through a read error. J is TRBJ2-1 and V is TRBV27; 8 bases match TRBD1. Germline V lookup: CDR1 MNHEY, CDR2 SMNVEV (reference sequence). CDR3 length equals 14 residues. The CDR3 protein is CASSFLDRGNKQFF. As DNA, the CDR3 is TGTGCCAGCAGTTTCCTCGACAGGGGCAATAAGCAGTTCTTC.

This chain uses TRBV6-6 with TRBJ2-7; TRBD2 aligns across 10 bases. Trimming at V came to 5 bases and at J to 3 bases, leaving 4 bases not matched to a gene. Germline lookup yields CDR1 MNHNY and CDR2 SVGAGI (reference sequence). This CDR3 region has 14 residues. CDR3 sequence reads: CASSPSGSYYEQYF. CDR3 in DNA: TGTGCCAGCAGTCCTAGCGGGAGCTACTACGAGCAGTACTTC.

This clone has just a few counts. The chain joins TRBV28 to TRBJ1-2; no definite D call. Germline loops: CDR1 MDHEN, CDR2 SYDVKM. Trimming left V 2 bases short and J 6 bases short, with 7 bases between. The CDR3 length is 12 residues. CDR3 in amino acids: CASSLVQDGYTF. The DNA for the CDR3 is TGTGCCAGCAGTTTAGTGCAGGATGGCTACACCTTC.

The chain joins TRBV11-3 to TRBJ2-2, with 10 bases matching TRBD1. CDR1 and CDR2 from the germline V gene are SGHNT and YENEEA. Trimming removed 4 bases from V and 5 bases from J; junction bases left unmatched: 4. The CDR3 consists of 15 residues. The CDR3 DNA reads TGTGCCAGCAGCTCGGGACAGGGGAAGACCGGGGAGCTGTTTTTT. It codes for CASSSGQGKTGELFF.

The V gene is TRBV6-1, the J gene TRBJ2-7; the match to TRBD1 covers 8 bases. Trimming removed 4 bases from V and 3 bases from J; junction bases left unmatched: 2. Per germline, CDR1 MNHNS and CDR2 SASEGT. This CDR3 region has 13 residues. The CDR3 here is CASSADRGYEQYF. The CDR3 DNA reads as TGTGCCAGCAGTGCCGACAGGGGCTACGAGCAGTACTTC.